The T cell receptor beta chain described here comes from a study of long-term antiretroviral therapy in people with HIV (dated by TCRdb to 2021 to 2024). Turning to the overall study: The earliest samples were collected about a decade before the 2015 WHO recommendation for immediate ART, when ART was typically delayed until CD4 counts fell. A retrospective serial study tested whether changes in peripheral blood TRB repertoire composition and diversity were associated with ART initiation and durable HIV suppression. A total of 150 to 200 cryopreserved PBMC samples were contributed to the cohort by 30 adults with confirmed HIV infection, with samples collected serially over a mean of 6 years (range 1-12). Of the roughly 30 participants with HIV, 10 to 11 were female. No cross-contamination during QIAcube processing turned up in test extractions that ran a monoclonal T-cell line alongside around 32 polyclonal samples. Points the paper makes about the study in general: Since PBMC availability was limited, sequencing covered only the TCR beta chain, with no alpha chain pairing. Starting ART was linked to a significant rise in TRB diversity, yet even with long-term ART the diversity remained significantly lower than in transplant donor controls. Because pre-ART samples had limited cell numbers, profiling was done on unsorted PBMC rather than on sorted CD4+ and CD8+ T cells. Narrower CDR3 length ranges were observed in HIV repertoires than in controls, and an antigen-experienced repertoire with only a slight naive shift after ART was suggested by the network structure. The samples were dated from about 2004 to 2017, and the ART regimens that were used may be less effective than current ART regimens. Inferences about post-ART repertoire changes were limited because no data were available on ART adherence, viral resistance or therapy changes. At every time point, the repertoire was dominated by expanded TRB clones first identified before ART initiation, although this dominance fluctuated and, in many PLHIV, declined after ART.

Participants were included only if at least one PBMC sample before ART initiation and at least two post-ART samples were available. Every participant with HIV received treatment in the United States of America. Before DNA extraction, cryopreserved samples of about 0.95-11 million PBMC were thawed and then washed. At the time of the earliest PBMC sample, participants with HIV were aged between roughly 20 and 54 years. Per participant, PBMC samples came from 1-4 timepoints prior to ART initiation and 2-8 timepoints following ART initiation, for a median of 7 samples. Serial HIV viral load, CD4+ T-cell count, ART history and demographic data were obtained for every participant. Using a Qiagen kit on a QIAcube, genomic DNA was extracted from unsorted PBMC, with samples processed in batches of 12. On this clone itself: Its recognized antigen is unknown. Nothing much larger sits one base from this clone, and base qualities are not available.

The immunoSEQ hsTCRB v3.0 assay was used at survey level resolution to sequence the TRB variable region. The targeted TRB sequencing depth was roughly 40,000-55,000 T-cell genomes per sample. An Illumina MiSeq with a v3 150-cycle kit was used to sequence the pooled TRB libraries. For the original study's pipeline: Analysis of repertoires was carried out in R inside a reproducible Nextflow workflow spanning QC, data transformation and analysis. Custom analyses were implemented in LymphoSeq2, an R package for AIRR-Seq data exploration. A few samples that yielded fewer than 5000 total TRB sequences were excluded, so that around 190 HIV repertoires were analyzed. Among the 180 to 200 retained HIV repertoires, 55 to 65 were collected before ART initiation and 120 to 140 were collected after ART initiation. Repertoires were downsampled to 5000 TRB nucleotide sequences, and summary statistics were averaged over 100 downsampling iterations. The analysis kept only TRB sequences whose CDR3 regions were at least seven amino acids long. A Shannon entropy-derived clonality score and the Gini coefficient were used to measure diversity. In repertoire networks, the top 5000 CDR3 amino acid sequences were linked whenever an edit distance of one separated two sequences. For TRB CDR3 amino acid sequences, antigen specificity groups and MHC restriction were predicted with GLIPH2. Known CMV, EBV, HIV or tissue antigen associations were flagged by matching CDR3 amino acid sequences against VDJdb and McPAS-TCR. Pre-ART, post-ART and control groups were compared with Wilcoxon signed-rank tests and Holm-Bonferroni correction. TCRdb carries this immuneACCESS record with in-frame sequences only. Its versions omit some clonotypes, under half of them owing to an unresolved V gene in the studies checked, with the rest unexplained. D and trimming were read from the DNA, whereas the V and J calls and clone size are those reported in that table. Across this sample there are roughly 40,000 clones, with 85% seen only once. About 5.7% of the sample is held by the ten biggest clonotypes.

CDR1 MNHNY and CDR2 SVGAGI were looked up in the germline V gene (reference sequence). Counted from cysteine to phenylalanine, this CDR3 has 13 amino acids. Only the CDR3 region is kept as DNA, spanning 39 bases read in frame from base 1. Trimming takes 6 bases off V and 10 bases off J; junction bases not matched to a gene: 9. The chain employs TRBV6-6 and TRBJ1-1; TRBD1 lines up with 9 middle nucleotides. This sequence was found in a woman in her forties or fifties with HIV. Here the sequenced sample was unsorted PBMCs, taken 3.1 years after starting antiretroviral therapy. CDR3 reads: CASSEVGTGRAFF. The bases are TGTGCCAGCAGCGAAGTGGGGACAGGGCGAGCTTTCTTT.